The present entry profiles one T cell receptor beta chain with its context. Its antigen has not been determined. Base qualities were left out, and no much larger clone turns up one base away. The library was generated by the immunoSEQ multiplex PCR assay. The multiplex PCR relied on a mix of 60 forward primers for TCR Vbeta segments and 13 reverse primers for TCR Jbeta segments. The CDR3 region of rearranged TCR beta genes was amplified from genomic DNA by a multiplex PCR assay. The amplified TCR beta libraries were sequenced on the Illumina HiSeq System as 87-base-pair reads. Regarding the original processing steps: A later analysis counted tens of millions of unique TCR beta chains across the 600 to 850 repertoires, and 9.5 million to 11 million of these chains were shared by at least two donors. Raw reads were error-corrected and collapsed into unique sequences with a nearest-neighbor algorithm that merged closely related sequences to remove PCR and sequencing errors. V, D and J gene segments were assigned by aligning CDR3 sequences to IMGT reference sequences. For a sequence to be retained, a match of at least six nucleotides to both a V gene segment and a J gene segment was required. Rearrangements were called productive when the CDR3 lacked stop codons and stayed in frame with V and J; all others were non-productive. CDR3 was defined by IMGT convention, running from the second conserved V-encoded cysteine to the conserved J-encoded phenylalanine. The earlier analysis of some 600 of the donors excluded sequences that lacked an unambiguous match to a single V gene segment. An earlier analysis of just under 600 of the donors called V segments functional above 56.7% productive rearrangements and segregating when the between-donor standard deviation exceeded 5%. A statistical classification framework was developed to diagnose cytomegalovirus status using the catalog of TCR beta chain sequences. A later analysis assigned V and J genes by comparing TCR nucleotide sequences with IMGT/GENE-DB human TR gene sequences. In a later analysis, CDR3 sequences and most-parsimonious VDJ recombination scenarios were assigned using the TCRdist pipeline. In a later analysis, each TCR beta chain was defined by its CDR3 amino acid sequence together with its V-gene family, and reads without a unique V-gene family were excluded. A later analysis removed 500 to 600 highly shared, low-generation-probability nucleotide sequences to deal with suspected cross-contamination and a sequencing artifact. A later analysis calculated a clonal expansion index for each public chain from normalized within-repertoire ranks of inferred template counts. In a later analysis, generation probabilities were computed using a VDJ recombination model fitted to out-of-frame rearrangements, and the results were checked against IGoR. In a later analysis, TCR-TCR, TCR-HLA and TCR-CMV co-occurrence was scored with hypergeometric tests, and a repertoire-size bias correction was applied to TCR pairs. False discovery rates were estimated in a later analysis by permuting HLA or CMV assignments 20 times. A later analysis grouped co-occurring TCRs with DBSCAN, adding TCRdist sequence similarity when clustering within HLA-allele-positive subsets. Repertoires with fewer than 30,000 or more than 120,000 public chains, plus five repertoires with anomalous nucleotide sharing, were excluded from co-occurrence clustering. TCRdb stores this immuneACCESS table with in-frame sequences only. Part of the clones is absent; in the studies checked, under half of the shortfall reflects unresolved V genes, and no reason is known for the rest. That table supplies the V and J calls and clone size; D and trimming were determined from the DNA. In all, the sample holds about 160,000 clones, and 70% to 80% of those were seen once. Clones ranked in the top ten supply roughly 4.2% of the sample.

The data were obtained in a study of cytomegalovirus exposure and HLA in healthy donors (TCRdb year 2017). Background for the entire study: In an earlier analysis of several hundred of the donors, around 290 Gb of sequence data and 100 million or so unique TCR beta sequences from about 179 million T cells were reported. An early release that covered roughly 600 HLA-typed donors contained about 300 gigabases of sequencing data and 70 million to 100 million unique TCR sequences. Among the roughly 430 genotyped donors, around 81% belonged to the genetic ancestry cluster associated with self-reported Caucasian donors. The aim of the study was to test whether cataloging public T cell receptors could identify signatures of past pathogen exposure. The T cell repertoires of under 750 subjects were profiled by immunosequencing and related to cytomegalovirus serostatus. Along with the roughly 710-subject first cohort, a separate validation cohort of around 110 different subjects was used. To predict cytomegalovirus infection status, the study brought together high-throughput TCR immunosequencing, statistical association of individual TCRs with disease status, and machine learning. To study patterns of TCR occurrence, a later analysis re-analyzed previously published TCR beta repertoires from 666 donors and added high-resolution HLA genotyping. Rather than using new phenotypic data, the later analysis identified candidate immune exposures from TCR beta sequences and from how often those sequences occurred across donors. To decide whether each TCR beta V gene segment behaved as functional or pseudogenic, an earlier analysis of some 580 of the donors relied on high-throughput TCR beta sequencing. Donor age, sex, ethnicity and CMV serostatus were compiled together with the repertoire data. A later genetic analysis used genome-wide SNP genotypes for about three fifths of the 666 donors, treating that subset as a discovery cohort. All discovery cohort repertoires had been generated using a single sequencing platform. Class I and class II HLA loci were covered by the typing at four-digit resolution. The number of donors typed differed by locus, with about 629-630 for A, B, C, DRB1 and DQB1, roughly 550 for DQA1, under 610 for DPA1, and roughly 450 for DPB1. Four to six DR-DQ haplotypes were handled as single units for association and clustering, since linkage in the cohort was strong. Among around 400 genotyped donors of the cohort, an average of about 220,000 unique TCR beta nucleotide sequences was sequenced per donor, of which 15% to 20% were non-productive. Findings and caveats that apply to the study as a whole: Roughly uniform sequencing depth across donors was assumed in presence/absence analyses, although this assumption may not hold. Compared with the 666-donor mean, donors in an Asian-associated ancestry cluster had fewer N-insertions in productive TCRs, according to a later genetic analysis. A later analysis found that TCR association rates varied across HLA loci, with DRB1 alleles showing the most associated TCRs and HLA-C alleles the fewest. Strong co-occurrence of HLA alleles, especially DR and DQ, made assigning TCR associations to individual alleles difficult. In vitro tests confirmed that a few of the cytomegalovirus-associated TCR beta chains recognize cytomegalovirus antigens. A later analysis associated 16,951 TCR beta sequences with specific HLA alleles at a false discovery rate of 0.05. This cohort had only TCR beta chains sequenced, and the lack of alpha or paired-chain data limited which features could be detected. In a later analysis, several top co-occurrence clusters were reported to appear linked to parvovirus B19, influenza, CMV and Epstein-Barr virus. CMV serostatus was the only immune exposure information available for the cohort. In a later analysis, HLA-associated TCR beta chains were found to be more clonally expanded and to have lower generation probabilities than equally common non-associated chains. In an earlier analysis of approximately 590 of the donors, most TCR beta V segments appeared in productive rearrangements about 87% or about 30% of the time, broadly matching IMGT annotations. The study gave a list of under 200 TCR beta chains associated with cytomegalovirus. A cluster of highly shared sequence variants was judged likely to be a technical artifact of the sequencing pipeline. Because HLA typing was missing for some donors at each locus, association tests included only the typed subset. An association between a missense DCLRE1C variant and V-gene and J-gene trimming of TCR beta chains was found in a later genetic analysis and replicated in an independent cohort. The authors suggested that the approach could potentially be generalized to other disease states and immunological phenotypes. Over 15 rarely observed V segments, including chromosome 9 orphons, were excluded from the earlier analysis of several hundred of the donors because counts were too low. A later analysis found that most CMV-associated TCR beta chains appeared HLA-restricted, with HLA associations seemingly driven largely by CMV exposure. The classifier was reported to diagnose cytomegalovirus status with high specificity and sensitivity in both the original cohort and the validation cohort. Some IMGT-functional V segments, including TRBV6-2 and TRBV6-3, could not be told apart with the 87-base-pair reads, so those segments were excluded. Most TCR sequences were seen in very few donors, while some public TCRs were found in many individuals. Linkage disequilibrium might explain the correlated functional status among segregating V segments, but an unknown experimental factor could not be excluded. A further reported finding was that TCR beta sequences accurately predicted the HLA-A and HLA-B alleles for most subjects in the first cohort.

The cohort comprised 710 or so healthy bone marrow donors. At the time of sampling, every cohort member was nominally healthy, though immune exposures that went unrecorded were likely present. The donor was CMV seronegative and belonged to the group of around 350 seronegative cohort members. A peripheral blood sample was provided by each donor, and peripheral blood mononuclear cells were used for TCR beta sequencing. The Qiagen DNeasy Blood Extraction Kit was used to extract genomic DNA from the blood cell samples. The CDR3 has 14 amino acids, counting the end cysteine and phenylalanine. The kept DNA is CDR3 alone, 42 bases in frame from the first base. The germline V gene gives CDR1 as MNHNS and CDR2 as SASEGT. V has 8 bases trimmed and J has 4 bases trimmed; junction bases matching no gene number 9.

The rearranged segments are TRBV6-1 and TRBJ2-5; TRBD1 lines up with 8 middle nucleotides. Source material: PBMCs. This receptor was taken from a middle-aged man in good health and CMV-seronegative. The DNA sequence reads TGTGCCAGCGGTGGACAGGGATGGGGAGAGACCCAGTACTTC. The encoded protein is CASGGQGWGETQYF.